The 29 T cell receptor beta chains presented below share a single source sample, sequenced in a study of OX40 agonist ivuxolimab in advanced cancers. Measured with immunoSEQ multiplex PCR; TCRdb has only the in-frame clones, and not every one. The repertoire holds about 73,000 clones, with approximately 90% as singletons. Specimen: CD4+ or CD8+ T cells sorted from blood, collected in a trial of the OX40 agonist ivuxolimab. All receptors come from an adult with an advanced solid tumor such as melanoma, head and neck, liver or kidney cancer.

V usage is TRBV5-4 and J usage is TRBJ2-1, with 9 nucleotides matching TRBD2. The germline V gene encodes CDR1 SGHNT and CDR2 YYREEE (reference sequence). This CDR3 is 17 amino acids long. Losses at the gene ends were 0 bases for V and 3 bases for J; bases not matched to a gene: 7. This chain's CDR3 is CASSLGPSGENYNEQFF. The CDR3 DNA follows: TGTGCCAGCAGCTTGGGGCCTAGCGGGGAGAACTACAATGAGCAGTTCTTC. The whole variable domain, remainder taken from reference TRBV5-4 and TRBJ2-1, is ETGVTQSPTHLIKTRGQQVTLRCSSQSGHNTVSWYQQALGQGPQFIFQYYREEENGRGNFPPRFSGLQFPNYSSELNVNALELDDSALYLCASSLGPSGENYNEQFFGPGTRLTVL.

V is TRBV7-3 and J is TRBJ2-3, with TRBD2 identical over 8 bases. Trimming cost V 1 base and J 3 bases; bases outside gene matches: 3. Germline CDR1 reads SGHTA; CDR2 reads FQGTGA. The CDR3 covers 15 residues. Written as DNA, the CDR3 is TGTGCCAGCAGCTTAATCGGGGGGGCGACAGATACGCAGTATTTT. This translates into CASSLIGGATDTQYF.

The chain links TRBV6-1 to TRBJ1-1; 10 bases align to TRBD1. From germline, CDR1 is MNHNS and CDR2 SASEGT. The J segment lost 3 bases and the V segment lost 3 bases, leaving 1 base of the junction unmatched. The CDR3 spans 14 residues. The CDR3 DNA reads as TGTGCCAGCAGTGAGGGACAGGGGTACACTGAAGCTTTCTTT. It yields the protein CASSEGQGYTEAFF.

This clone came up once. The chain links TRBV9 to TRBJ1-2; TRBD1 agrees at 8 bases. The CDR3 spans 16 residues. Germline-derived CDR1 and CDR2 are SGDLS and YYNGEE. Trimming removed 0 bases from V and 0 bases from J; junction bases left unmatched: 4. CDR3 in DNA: TGTGCCAGCAGCGTAGTATCAGGGGGCCCTAACTATGGCTACACCTTC. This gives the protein CASSVVSGGPNYGYTF.

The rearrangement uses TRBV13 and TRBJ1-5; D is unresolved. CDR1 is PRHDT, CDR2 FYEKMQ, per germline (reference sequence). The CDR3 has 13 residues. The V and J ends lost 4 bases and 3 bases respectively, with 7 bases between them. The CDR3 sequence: CASSSGINQPQHF. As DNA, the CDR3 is TGTGCCAGCAGCTCCGGGATCAATCAGCCCCAGCATTTT.

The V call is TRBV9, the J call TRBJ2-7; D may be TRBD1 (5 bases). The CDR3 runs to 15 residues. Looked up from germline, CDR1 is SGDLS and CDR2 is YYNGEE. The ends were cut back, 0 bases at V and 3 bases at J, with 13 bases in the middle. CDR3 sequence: CASSVADSPLYEQYF. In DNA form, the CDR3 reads TGTGCCAGCAGCGTAGCCGACAGCCCGCTCTACGAGCAGTACTTC.

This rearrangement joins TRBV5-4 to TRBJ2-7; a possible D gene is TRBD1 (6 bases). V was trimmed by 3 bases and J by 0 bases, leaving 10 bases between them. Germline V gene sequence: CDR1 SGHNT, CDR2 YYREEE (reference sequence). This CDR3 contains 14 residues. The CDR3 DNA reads TGTGCCAGCAGCTGGGGGCTAGGCTCCTACGAGCAGTACTTC. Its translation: CASSWGLGSYEQYF. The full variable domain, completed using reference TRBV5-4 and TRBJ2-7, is ETGVTQSPTHLIKTRGQQVTLRCSSQSGHNTVSWYQQALGQGPQFIFQYYREEENGRGNFPPRFSGLQFPNYSSELNVNALELDDSALYLCASSWGLGSYEQYFGPGTRLTVT.

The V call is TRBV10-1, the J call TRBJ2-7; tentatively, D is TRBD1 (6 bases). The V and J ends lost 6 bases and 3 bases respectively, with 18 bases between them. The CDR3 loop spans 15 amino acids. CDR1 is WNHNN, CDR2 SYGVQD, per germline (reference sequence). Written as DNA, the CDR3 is TGCGCCAGCAGCAGGGACATAAACTCCCTCTACGAGCAGTACTTC. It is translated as CASSRDINSLYEQYF.

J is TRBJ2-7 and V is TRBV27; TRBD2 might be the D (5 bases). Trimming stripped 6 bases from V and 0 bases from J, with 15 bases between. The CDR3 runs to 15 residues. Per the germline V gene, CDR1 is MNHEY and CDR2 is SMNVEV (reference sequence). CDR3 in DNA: TGTGCCAGCAGACCGGCGGATGGGAGCTCCTACGAGCAGTACTTC. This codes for CASRPADGSSYEQYF.

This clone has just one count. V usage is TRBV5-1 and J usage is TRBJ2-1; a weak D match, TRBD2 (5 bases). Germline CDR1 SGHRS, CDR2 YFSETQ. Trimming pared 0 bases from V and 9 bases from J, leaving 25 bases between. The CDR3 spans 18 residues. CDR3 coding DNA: TGCGCCAGCAGCTTGGCCATCTCGCTTCCGGGATATTCTGGTGAGCAGTTCTTC. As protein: CASSLAISLPGYSGEQFF.

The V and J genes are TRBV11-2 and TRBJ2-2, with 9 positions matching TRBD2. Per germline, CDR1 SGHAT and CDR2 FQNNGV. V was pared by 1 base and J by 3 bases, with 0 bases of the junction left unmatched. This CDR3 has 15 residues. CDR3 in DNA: TGTGCCAGCAGCTTAGGGACTAGCGACACCGGGGAGCTGTTTTTT. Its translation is CASSLGTSDTGELFF.

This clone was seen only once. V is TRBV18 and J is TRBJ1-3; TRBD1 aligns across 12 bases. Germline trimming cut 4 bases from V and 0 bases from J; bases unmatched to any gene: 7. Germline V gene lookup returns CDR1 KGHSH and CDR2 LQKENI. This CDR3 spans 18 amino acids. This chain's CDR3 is CASSLGTGGESSGNTIYF. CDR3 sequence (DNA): TGTGCCAGCTCACTAGGGACAGGGGGCGAGAGCTCTGGAAACACCATATATTTT. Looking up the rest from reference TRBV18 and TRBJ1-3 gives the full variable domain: NAGVMQNPRHLVRRRGQEARLRCSPMKGHSHVYWYRQLPEEGLKFMVYLQKENIIDESGMPKERFSAEFPKEGPSILRIQQVVRGDSAAYFCASSLGTGGESSGNTIYFGEGSWLTVV.

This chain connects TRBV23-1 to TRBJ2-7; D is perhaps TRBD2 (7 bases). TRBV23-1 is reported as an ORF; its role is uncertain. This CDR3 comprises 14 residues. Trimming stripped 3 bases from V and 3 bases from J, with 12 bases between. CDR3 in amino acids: CASSHSGTNYEQYF. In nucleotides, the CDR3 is TGCGCCAGCAGTCACAGCGGGACAAACTACGAGCAGTACTTC.

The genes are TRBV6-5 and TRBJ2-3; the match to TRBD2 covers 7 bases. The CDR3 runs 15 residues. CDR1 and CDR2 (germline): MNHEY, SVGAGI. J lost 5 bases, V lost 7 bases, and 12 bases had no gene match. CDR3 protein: CASIPGGRAGDTQYF. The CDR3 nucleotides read TGTGCCAGCATTCCCGGGGGGAGGGCTGGAGATACGCAGTATTTT.

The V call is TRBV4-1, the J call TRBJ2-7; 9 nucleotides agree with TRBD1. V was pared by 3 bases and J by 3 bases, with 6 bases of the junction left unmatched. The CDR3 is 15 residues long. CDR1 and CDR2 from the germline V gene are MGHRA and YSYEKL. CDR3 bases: TGCGCCAGCAGCCACGGGGGACAGGGCTACTACGAGCAGTACTTC. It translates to CASSHGGQGYYEQYF.

In DNA form, the CDR3 reads TGTGCCAGCAGCCAAACGGGGGGGAATCGGGACACCGGGGAGCTGTTTTTT. Residues: CASSQTGGNRDTGELFF. This chain joins TRBV2 and TRBJ2-2, with 8 bases matching TRBD2. The length of the CDR3 is 17 residues. Per germline, CDR1 SNHLY and CDR2 FYNNEI. J was trimmed by 3 bases and V by 6 bases; bases with no gene match: 12.

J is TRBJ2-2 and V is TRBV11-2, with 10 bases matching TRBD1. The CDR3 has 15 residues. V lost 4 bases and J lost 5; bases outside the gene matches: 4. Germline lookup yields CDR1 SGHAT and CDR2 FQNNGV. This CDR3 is CASSSTGGATGELFF. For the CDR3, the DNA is TGTGCCAGCAGCTCGACAGGGGGCGCGACCGGGGAGCTGTTTTTT.

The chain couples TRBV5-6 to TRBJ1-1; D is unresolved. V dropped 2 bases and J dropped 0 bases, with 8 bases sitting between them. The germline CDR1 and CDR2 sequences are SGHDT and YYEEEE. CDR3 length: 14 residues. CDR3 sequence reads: CASSFRGMNTEAFF. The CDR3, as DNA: TGTGCCAGCAGCTTTCGGGGTATGAACACTGAAGCTTTCTTT. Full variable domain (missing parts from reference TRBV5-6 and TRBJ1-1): DAGVTQSPTHLIKTRGQQVTLRCSPKSGHDTVSWYQQALGQGPQFIFQYYEEEERQRGNFPDRFSGHQFPNYSSELNVNALLLGDSALYLCASSFRGMNTEAFFGQGTRLTVV.

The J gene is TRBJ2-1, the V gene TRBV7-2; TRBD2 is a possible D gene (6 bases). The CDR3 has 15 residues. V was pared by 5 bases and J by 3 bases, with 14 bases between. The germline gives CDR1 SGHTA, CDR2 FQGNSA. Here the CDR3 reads CASSPLGEVYNEQFF. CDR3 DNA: TGTGCCAGCAGCCCACTAGGGGAGGTCTACAATGAGCAGTTCTTC.

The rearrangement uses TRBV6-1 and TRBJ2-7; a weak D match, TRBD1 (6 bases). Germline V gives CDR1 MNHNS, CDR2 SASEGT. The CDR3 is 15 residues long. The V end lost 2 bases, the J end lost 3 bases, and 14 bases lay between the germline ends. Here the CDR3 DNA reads TGTGCCAGCAGTGAAAATGACAGGCCGCGCTACGAGCAGTACTTC. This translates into CASSENDRPRYEQYF.

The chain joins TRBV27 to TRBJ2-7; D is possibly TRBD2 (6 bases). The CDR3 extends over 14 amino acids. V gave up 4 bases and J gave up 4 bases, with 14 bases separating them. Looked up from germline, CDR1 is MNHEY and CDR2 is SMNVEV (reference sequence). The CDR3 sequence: CASSSGSQIYEQYF. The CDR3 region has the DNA TGTGCCAGCAGTTCCGGGAGCCAAATTTACGAGCAGTACTTC.

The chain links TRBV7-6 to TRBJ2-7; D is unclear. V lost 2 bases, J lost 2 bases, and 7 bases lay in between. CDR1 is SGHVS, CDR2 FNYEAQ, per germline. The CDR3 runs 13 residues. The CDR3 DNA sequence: TGTGCCAGCAGCTTATATAGAGCCTACGAGCAGTACTTC. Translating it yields CASSLYRAYEQYF.

CDR3 residues: CASQMWFRRDQPQHF. As DNA, the CDR3 is TGTGCCAGTCAAATGTGGTTCCGGCGGGATCAGCCCCAGCATTTT. The chain is built from TRBV19 and TRBJ1-5; D is unclear. CDR3 size: 15 residues. V was pared by 8 bases and J by 5 bases, with 19 bases between. Germline assignment: CDR1 LNHDA and CDR2 SQIVND (reference sequence).

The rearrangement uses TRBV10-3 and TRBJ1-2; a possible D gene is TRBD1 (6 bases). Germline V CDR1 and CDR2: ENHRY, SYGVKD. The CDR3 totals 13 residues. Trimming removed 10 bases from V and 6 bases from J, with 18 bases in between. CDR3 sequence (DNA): TGTGCCACTCTGGGGGGGGCGGCCCATGGCTACACCTTC. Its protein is CATLGGAAHGYTF.

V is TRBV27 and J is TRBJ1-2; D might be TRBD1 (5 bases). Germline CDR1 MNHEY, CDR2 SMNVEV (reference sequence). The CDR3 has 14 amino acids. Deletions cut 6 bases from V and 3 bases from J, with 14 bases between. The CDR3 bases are TGTGCCAGCAGACCAGGGCCTGGCGACTATGGCTACACCTTC. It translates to CASRPGPGDYGYTF.

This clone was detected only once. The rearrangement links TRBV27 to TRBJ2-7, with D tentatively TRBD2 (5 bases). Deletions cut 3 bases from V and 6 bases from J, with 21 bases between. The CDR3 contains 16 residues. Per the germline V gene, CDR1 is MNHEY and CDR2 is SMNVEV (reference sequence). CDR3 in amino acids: CASSFFLAGGPTEQYF. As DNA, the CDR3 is TGTGCCAGCAGTTTTTTCCTGGCGGGTGGACCCACCGAGCAGTACTTC.

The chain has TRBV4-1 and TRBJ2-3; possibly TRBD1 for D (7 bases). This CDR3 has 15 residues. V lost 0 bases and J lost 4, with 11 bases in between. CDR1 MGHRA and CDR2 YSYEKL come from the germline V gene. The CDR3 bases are TGCGCCAGCAGCCAAGATAGGAGGGGGCCAGATACGCAGTATTTT. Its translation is CASSQDRRGPDTQYF.

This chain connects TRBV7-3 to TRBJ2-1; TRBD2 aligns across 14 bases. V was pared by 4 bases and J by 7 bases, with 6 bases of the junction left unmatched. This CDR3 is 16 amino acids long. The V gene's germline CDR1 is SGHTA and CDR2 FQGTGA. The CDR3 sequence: CASSSPGLAGENEQFF. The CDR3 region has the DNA TGTGCCAGCAGCTCCCCGGGACTAGCGGGAGAAAATGAGCAGTTCTTC.

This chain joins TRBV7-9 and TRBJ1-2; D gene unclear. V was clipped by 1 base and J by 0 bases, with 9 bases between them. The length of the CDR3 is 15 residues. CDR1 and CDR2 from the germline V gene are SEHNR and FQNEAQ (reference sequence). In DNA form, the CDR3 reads TGTGCCAGCAGCTTAGTATCCTCTTCTAACTATGGCTACACCTTC. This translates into CASSLVSSSNYGYTF.